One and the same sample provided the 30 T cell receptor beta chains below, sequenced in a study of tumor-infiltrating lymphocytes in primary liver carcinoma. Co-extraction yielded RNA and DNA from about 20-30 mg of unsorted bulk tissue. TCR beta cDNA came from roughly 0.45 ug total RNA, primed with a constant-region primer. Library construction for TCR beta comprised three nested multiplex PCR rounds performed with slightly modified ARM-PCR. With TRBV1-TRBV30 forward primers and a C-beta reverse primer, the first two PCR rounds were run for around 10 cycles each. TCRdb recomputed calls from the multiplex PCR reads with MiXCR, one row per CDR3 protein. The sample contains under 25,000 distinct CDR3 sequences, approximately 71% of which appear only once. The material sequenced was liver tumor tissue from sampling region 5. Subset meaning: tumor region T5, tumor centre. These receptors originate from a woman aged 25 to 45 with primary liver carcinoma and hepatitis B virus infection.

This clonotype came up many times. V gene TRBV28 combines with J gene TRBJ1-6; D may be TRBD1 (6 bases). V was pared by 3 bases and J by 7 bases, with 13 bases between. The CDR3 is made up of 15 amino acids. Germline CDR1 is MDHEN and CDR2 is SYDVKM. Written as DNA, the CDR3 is TGTGCCAGCAGTTTTTTGGACAGATCAAATTCACCCCTCCACTTT. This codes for CASSFLDRSNSPLHF.

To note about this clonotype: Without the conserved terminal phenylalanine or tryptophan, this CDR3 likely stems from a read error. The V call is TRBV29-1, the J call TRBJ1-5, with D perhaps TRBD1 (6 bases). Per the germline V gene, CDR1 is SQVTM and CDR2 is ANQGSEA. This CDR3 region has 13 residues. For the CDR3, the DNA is TGCAGTGTTGAATCAGGGGCCAATCAGTCCCAGCATGTT. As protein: CSVESGANQSQHV.

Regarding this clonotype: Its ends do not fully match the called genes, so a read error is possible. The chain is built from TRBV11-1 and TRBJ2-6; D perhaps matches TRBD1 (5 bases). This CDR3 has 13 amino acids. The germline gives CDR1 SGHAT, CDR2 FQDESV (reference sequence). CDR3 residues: CGSSLSGANVLSF. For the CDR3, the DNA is TGTGGCAGTTCACTCTCTGGGGCCAACGTCCTGAGTTTC.

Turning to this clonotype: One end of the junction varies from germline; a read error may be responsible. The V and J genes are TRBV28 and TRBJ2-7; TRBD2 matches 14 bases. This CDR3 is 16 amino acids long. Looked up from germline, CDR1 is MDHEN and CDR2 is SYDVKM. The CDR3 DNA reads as TGTGCCAACAGTTTTTTGGGACTAGCGGGAGCTGGCGAGCAGTGCTTC. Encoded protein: CANSFLGLAGAGEQCF. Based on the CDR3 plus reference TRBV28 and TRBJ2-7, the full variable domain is DVKVTQSSRYLVKRTGEKVFLECVQDMDHENMFWYRQDPGLGLRLIYFSYDVKMKEKGDIPEGYSVSREKKERFSLILESASTNQTSMYLCANSFLGLAGAGEQCFGPGTRLTVT.

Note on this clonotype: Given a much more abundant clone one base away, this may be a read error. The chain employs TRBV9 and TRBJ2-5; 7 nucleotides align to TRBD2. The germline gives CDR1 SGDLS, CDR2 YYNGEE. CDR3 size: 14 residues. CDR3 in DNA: TGTACCAGCAGCCGCCGGGAGGTTCAAGAGACCCAGTACTTC. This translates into CTSSRREVQETQYF.

This chain's CDR3 is CASSQEEGGSDTQYF. The CDR3 DNA sequence: TGTGCCAGCAGCCAAGAGGAGGGGGGCTCAGATACGCAGTATTTT. The chain links TRBV4-2 to TRBJ2-3; D tentatively reads TRBD1 or TRBD2 (6 bases each). The V gene lost 0 bases and the J gene lost 4 bases, with 11 bases spanning the gap. CDR1 LGHNA and CDR2 YNFKEQ come from the germline V gene. The CDR3 length is 15 residues.

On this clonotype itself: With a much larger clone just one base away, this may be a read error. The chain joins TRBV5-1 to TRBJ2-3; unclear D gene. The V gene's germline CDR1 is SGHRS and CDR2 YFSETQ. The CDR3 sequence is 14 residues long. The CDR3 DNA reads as TGCGCCAGCAGCTGGGCCCCGCCAGCAGATACGCACTATTTT. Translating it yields CASSWAPPADTHYF.

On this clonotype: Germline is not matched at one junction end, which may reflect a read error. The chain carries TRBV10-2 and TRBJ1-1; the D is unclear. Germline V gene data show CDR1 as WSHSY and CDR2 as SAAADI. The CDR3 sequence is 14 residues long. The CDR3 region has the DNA TGTGTCAGCAGTGGGTCGAAGGCGGGCACTGAAGCCTTCTTT. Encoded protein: CVSSGSKAGTEAFF.

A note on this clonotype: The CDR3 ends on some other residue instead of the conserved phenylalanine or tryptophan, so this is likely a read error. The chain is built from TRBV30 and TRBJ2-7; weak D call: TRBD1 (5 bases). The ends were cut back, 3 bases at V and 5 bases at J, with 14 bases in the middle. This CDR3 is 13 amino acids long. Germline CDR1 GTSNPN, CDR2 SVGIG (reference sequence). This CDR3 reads CAWSAVWGHEQYY. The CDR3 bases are TGTGCCTGGAGCGCCGTATGGGGCCACGAGCAGTACTAC.

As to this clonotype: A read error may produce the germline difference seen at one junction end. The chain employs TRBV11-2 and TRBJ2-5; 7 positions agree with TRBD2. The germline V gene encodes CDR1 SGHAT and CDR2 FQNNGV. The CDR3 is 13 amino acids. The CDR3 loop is CASSHGLGETQYF. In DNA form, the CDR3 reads TGCGCCAGCAGCCACGGACTAGGAGAGACCCAGTACTTC. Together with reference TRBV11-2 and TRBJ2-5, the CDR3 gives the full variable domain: EAGVAQSPRYKIIEKRQSVAFWCNPISGHATLYWYQQILGQGPKLLIQFQNNGVVDDSQLPKDRFSAERLKGVDSTLKIQPAKLEDSAVYLCASSHGLGETQYFGPGTRLLVL.

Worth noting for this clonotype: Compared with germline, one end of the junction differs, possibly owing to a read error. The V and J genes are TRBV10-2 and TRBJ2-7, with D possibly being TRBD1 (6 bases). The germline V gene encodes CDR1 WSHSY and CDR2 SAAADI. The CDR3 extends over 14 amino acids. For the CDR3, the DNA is TGCGCCATCAGAAGGACAGCCAATTCCTATGAGCAGTACTTC. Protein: CAIRRTANSYEQYF.

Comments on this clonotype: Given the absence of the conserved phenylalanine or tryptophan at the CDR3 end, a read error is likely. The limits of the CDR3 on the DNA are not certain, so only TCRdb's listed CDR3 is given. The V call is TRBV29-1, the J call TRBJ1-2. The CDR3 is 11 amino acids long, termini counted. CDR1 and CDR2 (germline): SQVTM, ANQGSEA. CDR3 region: CSVEDQTSYTL.

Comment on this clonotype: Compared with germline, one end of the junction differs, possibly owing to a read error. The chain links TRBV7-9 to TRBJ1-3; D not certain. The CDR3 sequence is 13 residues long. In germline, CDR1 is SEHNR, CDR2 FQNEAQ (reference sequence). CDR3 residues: CASSKFSGNTTYF. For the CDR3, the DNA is TGTGCCAGCAGTAAGTTCTCTGGAAACACCACATATTTT.

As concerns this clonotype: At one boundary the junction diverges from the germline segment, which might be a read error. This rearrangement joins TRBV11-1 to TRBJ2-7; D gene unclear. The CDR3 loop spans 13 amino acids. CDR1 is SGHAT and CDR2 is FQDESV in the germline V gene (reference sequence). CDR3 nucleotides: TGTGTCAGTAGCTTAGGATACCACCGCGAGCAGTATTTC. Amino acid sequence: CVSSLGYHREQYF.

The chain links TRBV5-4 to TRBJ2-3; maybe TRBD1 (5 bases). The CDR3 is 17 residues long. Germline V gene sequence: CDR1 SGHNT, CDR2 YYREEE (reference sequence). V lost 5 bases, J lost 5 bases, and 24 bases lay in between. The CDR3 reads CASSVDGHPPPIDTQYF. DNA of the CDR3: TGTGCCAGCAGTGTGGACGGACACCCTCCACCCATAGATACGCAGTATTTT.

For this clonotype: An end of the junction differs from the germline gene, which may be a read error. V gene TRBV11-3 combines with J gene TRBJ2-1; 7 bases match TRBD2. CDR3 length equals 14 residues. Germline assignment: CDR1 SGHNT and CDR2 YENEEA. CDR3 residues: CACSSGLVGVEQFF. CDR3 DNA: TGTGCCTGCAGCTCTGGACTAGTGGGAGTGGAGCAGTTCTTC.

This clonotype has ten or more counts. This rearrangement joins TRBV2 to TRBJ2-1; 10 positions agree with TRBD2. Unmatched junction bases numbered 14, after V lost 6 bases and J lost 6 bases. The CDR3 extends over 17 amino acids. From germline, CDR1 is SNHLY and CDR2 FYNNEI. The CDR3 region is CASRGTEGLAGVNEQFF. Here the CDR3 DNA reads TGTGCCAGCAGGGGTACAGAGGGGCTAGCGGGAGTCAATGAGCAGTTCTTC.

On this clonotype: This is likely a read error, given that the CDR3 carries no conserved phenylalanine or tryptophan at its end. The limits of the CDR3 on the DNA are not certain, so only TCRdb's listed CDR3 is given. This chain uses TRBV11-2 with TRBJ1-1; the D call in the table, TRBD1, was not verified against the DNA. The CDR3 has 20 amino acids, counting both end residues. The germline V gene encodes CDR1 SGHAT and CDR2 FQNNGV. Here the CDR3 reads CASSARDRGRKRWSNTEPFL.

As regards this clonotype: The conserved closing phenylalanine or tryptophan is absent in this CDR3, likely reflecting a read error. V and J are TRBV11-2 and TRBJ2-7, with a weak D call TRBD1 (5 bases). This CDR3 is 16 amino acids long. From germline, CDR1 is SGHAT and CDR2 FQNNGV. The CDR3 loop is CANSSYQGPYVYEQYY. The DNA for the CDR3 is TGTGCCAACAGCTCATATCAGGGTCCCTACGTCTACGAGCAGTACTAC.

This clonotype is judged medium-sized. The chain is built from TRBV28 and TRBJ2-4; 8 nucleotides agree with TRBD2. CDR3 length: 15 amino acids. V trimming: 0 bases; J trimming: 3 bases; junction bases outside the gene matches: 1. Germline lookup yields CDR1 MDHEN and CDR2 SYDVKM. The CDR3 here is CASSLWAGGKNIQYF. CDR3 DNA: TGTGCCAGCAGTTTATGGGCGGGAGGCAAAAACATTCAGTACTTC.

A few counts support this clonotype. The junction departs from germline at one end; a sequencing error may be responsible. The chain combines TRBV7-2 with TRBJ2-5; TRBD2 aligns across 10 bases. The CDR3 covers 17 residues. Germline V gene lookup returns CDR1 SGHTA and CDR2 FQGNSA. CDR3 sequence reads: CASSFGNLAGGVETQYF. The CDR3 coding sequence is TGTGCCAGTAGCTTCGGCAACTTAGCGGGAGGTGTTGAGACCCAGTACTTC.

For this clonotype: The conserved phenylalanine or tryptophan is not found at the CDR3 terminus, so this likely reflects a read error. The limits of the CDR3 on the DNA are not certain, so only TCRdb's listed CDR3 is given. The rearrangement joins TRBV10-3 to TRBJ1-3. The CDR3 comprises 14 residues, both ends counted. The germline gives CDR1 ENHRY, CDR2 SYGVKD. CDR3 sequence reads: CAISESVSGDTLYI.

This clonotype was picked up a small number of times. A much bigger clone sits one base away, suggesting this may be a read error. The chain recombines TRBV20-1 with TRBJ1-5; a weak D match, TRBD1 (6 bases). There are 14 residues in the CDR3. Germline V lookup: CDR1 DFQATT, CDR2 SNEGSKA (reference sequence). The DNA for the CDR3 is TGCAGTGCTAGCCTAACAGGGAGAAATCAGCCCCAGGATTTT. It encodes CSASLTGRNQPQDF.

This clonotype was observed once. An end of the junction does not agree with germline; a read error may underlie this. The CDR3 DNA reads as TGTGTCAGCAGTTCTCCCTCTTCGGTTTTAGCTGGAGGCAGCCCCAATGAGCAGTTCTTC. It encodes CVSSSPSSVLAGGSPNEQFF. The rearrangement links TRBV28 to TRBJ2-1; tentatively, D is TRBD2 (5 bases). This CDR3 has 20 residues. Germline values: CDR1 MDHEN, CDR2 SYDVKM.

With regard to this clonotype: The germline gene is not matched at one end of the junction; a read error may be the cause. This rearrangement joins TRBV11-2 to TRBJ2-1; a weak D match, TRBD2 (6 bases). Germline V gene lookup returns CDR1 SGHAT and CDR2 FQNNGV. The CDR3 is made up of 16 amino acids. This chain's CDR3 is CASSISLDGSYNDQFF. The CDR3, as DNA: TGTGCCAGCAGCATAAGCCTGGACGGGAGCTATAATGACCAGTTCTTC.

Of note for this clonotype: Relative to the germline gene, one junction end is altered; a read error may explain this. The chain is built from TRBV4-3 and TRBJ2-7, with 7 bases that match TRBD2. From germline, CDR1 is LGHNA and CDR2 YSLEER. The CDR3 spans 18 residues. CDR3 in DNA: TGCGCCAGCAGCCAAGCTGTGACGGGGGGTCGCATTAGTTACGAGCAGTATTTC. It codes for CASSQAVTGGRISYEQYF.

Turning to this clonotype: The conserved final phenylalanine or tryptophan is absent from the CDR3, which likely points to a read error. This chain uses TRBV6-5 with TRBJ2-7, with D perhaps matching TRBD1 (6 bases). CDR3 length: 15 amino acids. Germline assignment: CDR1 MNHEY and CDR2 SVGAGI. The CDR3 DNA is TGCGCCAGCAGTCACAAGGACAGCAGCTCCTACGAGCAGTACTCC. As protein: CASSHKDSSSYEQYS.

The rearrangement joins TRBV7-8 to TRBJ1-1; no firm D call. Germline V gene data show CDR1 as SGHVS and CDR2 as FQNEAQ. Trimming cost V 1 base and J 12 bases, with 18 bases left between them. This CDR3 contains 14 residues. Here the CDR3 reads CASSLVPPYGFTFF. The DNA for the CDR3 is TGTGCCAGCAGCTTAGTTCCCCCCTATGGGTTCACTTTCTTT.

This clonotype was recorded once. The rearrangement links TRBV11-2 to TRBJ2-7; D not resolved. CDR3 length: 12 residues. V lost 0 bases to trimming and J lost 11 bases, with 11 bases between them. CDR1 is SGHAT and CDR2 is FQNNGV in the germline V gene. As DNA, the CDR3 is TGTGCCAGCAGCTTAGATCGTGGGGTTAAGTACTTC. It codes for CASSLDRGVKYF.

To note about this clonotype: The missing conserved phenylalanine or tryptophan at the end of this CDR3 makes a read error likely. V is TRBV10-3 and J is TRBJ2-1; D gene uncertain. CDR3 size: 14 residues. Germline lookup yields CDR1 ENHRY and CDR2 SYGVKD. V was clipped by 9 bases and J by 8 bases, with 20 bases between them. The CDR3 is CAISSTATQDEQFS. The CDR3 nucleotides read TGTGCCATTAGTTCCACGGCGACCCAGGATGAGCAGTTCTCC.